This T cell receptor beta chain was sequenced in a study of blood T cell repertoires in COVID-19. As for the study in general: The United States, Italy and Spain were the sources of the acute and convalescent COVID-19 samples. From T cells, B-cell-depleted T cells, or PBMCs came the material, which was cDNA or gDNA.

With respect to this clone: The junction differs from germline at one of its ends, possibly a read error.

In the original analysis: Amplification of reference gene primers provided the estimated nucleated cell counts. Profiled with immunoSEQ multiplex PCR; TCRdb holds only in-frame clones, not every one. V and J calls and clone size are those listed in that table; D and trimming were worked out from the DNA. The data contain roughly 160,000 clones, about four fifths of them singletons. Sequencing used peripheral blood. The source of this sequence is a woman of 80 years or more with acute or convalescent COVID-19.

The chain's CDR3 is CASSLGLSKSIQYF. CDR3 bases: TGCGCCAGCAGCTTGGGACTATCAAAAAGCATTCAGTACTTC. The chain is built from TRBV5-1 and TRBJ2-4; D is perhaps TRBD2 (5 bases). The CDR3 totals 14 residues. Germline V gives CDR1 SGHRS, CDR2 YFSETQ.